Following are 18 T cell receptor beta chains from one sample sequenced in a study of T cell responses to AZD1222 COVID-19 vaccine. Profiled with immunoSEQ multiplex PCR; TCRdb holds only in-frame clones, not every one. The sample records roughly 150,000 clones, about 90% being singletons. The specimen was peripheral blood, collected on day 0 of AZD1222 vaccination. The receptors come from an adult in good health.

The CDR3 DNA is TGTGCCAGCAGCCACGGGGAAGGACAAGAAGCTTTCTTT. Translation gives CASSHGEGQEAFF. The chain uses TRBV9 and TRBJ1-1, with D possibly being TRBD1 (5 bases). Per the germline V gene, CDR1 is SGDLS and CDR2 is YYNGEE. V dropped 4 bases and J dropped 8 bases, with 15 bases sitting between them. The CDR3 length is 13 residues.

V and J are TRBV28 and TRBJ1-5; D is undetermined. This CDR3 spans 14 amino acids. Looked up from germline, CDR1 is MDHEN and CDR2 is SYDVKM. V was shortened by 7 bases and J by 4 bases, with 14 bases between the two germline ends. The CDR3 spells CASNKGGGNQPQHF. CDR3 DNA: TGTGCCAGCAATAAGGGAGGAGGGAATCAGCCCCAGCATTTT. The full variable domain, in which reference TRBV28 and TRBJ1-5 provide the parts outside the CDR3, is DVKVTQSSRYLVKRTGEKVFLECVQDMDHENMFWYRQDPGLGLRLIYFSYDVKMKEKGDIPEGYSVSREKKERFSLILESASTNQTSMYLCASNKGGGNQPQHFGDGTRLSIL.

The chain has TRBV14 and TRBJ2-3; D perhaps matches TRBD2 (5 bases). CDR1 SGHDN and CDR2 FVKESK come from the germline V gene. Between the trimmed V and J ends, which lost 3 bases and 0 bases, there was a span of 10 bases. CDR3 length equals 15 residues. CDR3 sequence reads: CASSHLTGSTDTQYF. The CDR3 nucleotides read TGTGCCAGCAGCCACCTGACGGGAAGCACAGATACGCAGTATTTT. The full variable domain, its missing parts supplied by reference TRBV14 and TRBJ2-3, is EAGVTQFPSHSVIEKGQTVTLRCDPISGHDNLYWYRRVMGKEIKFLLHFVKESKQDESGMPNNRFLAERTGGTYSTLKVQPAELEDSGVYFCASSHLTGSTDTQYFGPGTRLTVL.

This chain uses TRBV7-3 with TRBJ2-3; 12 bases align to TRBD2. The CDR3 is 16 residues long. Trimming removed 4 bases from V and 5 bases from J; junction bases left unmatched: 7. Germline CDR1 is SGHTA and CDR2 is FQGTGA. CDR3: CASSSTGLAGLDTQYF. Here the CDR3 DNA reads TGTGCCAGCAGCTCGACCGGACTAGCGGGACTAGATACGCAGTATTTT.

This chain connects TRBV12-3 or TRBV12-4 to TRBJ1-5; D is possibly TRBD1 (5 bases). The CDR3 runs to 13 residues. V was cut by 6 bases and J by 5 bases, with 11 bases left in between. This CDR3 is CASSRDLDQPQHF. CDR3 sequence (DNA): TGTGCCAGCAGCCGGGACCTCGATCAGCCCCAGCATTTT.

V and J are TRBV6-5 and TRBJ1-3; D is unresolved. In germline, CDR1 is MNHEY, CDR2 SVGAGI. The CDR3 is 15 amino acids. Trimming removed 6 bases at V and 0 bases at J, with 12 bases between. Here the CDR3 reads CASRWSYDSGNTIYF. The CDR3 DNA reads TGTGCCAGCAGGTGGTCCTACGACTCTGGAAACACCATATATTTT.

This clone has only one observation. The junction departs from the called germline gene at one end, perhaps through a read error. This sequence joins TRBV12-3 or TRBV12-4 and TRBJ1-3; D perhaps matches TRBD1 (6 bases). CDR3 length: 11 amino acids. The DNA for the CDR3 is TGTGCCAGCAGCTTAACAGGGAAAAGGGATTTT. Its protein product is CASSLTGKRDF.

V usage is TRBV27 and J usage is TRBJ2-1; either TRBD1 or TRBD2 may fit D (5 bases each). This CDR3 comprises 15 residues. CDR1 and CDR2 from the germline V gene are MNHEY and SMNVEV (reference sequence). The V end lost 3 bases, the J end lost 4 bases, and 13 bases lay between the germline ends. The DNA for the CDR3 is TGTGCCAGCAGTTTTTGGGGGACGGGGTACAATGAGCAGTTCTTC. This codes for CASSFWGTGYNEQFF.

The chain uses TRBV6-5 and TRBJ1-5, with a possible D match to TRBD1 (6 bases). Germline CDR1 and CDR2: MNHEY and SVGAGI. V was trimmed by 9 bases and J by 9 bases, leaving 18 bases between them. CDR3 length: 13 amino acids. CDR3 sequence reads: CASAETGARPQHF. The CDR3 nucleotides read TGTGCCAGTGCGGAGACAGGAGCTAGGCCCCAGCATTTT.

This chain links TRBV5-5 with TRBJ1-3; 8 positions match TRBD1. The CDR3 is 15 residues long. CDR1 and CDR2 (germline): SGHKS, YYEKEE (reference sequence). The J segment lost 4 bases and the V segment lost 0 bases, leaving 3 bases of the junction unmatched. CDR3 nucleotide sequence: TGTGCCAGCAGCTTGGCAAGGACAGGGGGAAACACCATATATTTT. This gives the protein CASSLARTGGNTIYF.

The CDR3 reads CSASPQGKAFF. In DNA form, the CDR3 reads TGCAGTGCTAGTCCCCAGGGGAAAGCTTTCTTT. The chain has TRBV20-1 and TRBJ1-1; weak D call: TRBD1 (6 bases). CDR1 DFQATT and CDR2 SNEGSKA come from the germline V gene (reference sequence). V lost 3 bases and J 9 bases, leaving 11 bases between the germline ends. CDR3 length equals 11 residues.

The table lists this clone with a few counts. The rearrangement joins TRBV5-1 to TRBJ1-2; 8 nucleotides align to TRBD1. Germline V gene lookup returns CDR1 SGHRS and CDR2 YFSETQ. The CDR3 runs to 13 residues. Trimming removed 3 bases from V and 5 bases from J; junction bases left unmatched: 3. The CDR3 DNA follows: TGCGCCAGCAGCTCGACAGGGGAATATGGCTACACCTTC. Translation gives CASSSTGEYGYTF.

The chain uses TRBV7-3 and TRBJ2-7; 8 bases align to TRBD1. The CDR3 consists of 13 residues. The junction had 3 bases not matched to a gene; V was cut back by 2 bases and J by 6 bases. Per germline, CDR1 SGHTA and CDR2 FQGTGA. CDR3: CASSLAGGGEQYF. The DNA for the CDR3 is TGTGCCAGCAGCTTAGCAGGGGGCGGCGAGCAGTACTTC.

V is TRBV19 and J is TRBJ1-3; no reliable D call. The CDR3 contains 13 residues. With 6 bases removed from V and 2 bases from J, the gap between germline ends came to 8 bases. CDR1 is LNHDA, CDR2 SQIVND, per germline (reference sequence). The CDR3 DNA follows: TGTGCCAGTAGCCCGGCGGCTGGAAACACCATATATTTT. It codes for CASSPAAGNTIYF. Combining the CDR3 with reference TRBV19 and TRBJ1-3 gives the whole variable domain DGGITQSPKYLFRKEGQNVTLSCEQNLNHDAMYWYRQDPGQGLRLIYYSQIVNDFQKGDIAEGYSVSREKKESFPLTVTSAQKNPTAFYLCASSPAAGNTIYFGEGSWLTVV.

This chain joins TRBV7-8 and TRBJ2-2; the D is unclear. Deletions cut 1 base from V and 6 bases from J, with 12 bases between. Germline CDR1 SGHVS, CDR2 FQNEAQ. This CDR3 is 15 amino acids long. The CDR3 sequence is CASSLVASHAGELFF. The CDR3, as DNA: TGTGCCAGCAGCTTAGTGGCCAGTCATGCCGGGGAGCTGTTTTTT.

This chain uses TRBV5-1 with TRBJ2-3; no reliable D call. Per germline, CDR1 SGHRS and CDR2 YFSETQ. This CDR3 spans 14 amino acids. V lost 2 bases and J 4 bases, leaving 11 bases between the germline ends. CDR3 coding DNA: TGCGCCAGCAGCTTCGATCCACATTCAGATACGCAGTATTTT. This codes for CASSFDPHSDTQYF.

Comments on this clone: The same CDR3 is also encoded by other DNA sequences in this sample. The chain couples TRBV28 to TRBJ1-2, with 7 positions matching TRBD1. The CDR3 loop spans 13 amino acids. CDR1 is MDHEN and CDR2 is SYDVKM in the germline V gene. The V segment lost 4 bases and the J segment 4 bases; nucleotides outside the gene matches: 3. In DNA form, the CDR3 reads TGTGCCAGCAGTTCGGGACAGATCTATGGCTACACCTTC. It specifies CASSSGQIYGYTF.

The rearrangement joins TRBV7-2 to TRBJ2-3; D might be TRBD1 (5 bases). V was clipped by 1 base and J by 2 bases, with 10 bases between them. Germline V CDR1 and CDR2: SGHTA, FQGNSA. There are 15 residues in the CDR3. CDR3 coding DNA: TGTGCCAGCAGCTTAGAAGGGGCTTCCACAGATACGCAGTATTTT. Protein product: CASSLEGASTDTQYF.